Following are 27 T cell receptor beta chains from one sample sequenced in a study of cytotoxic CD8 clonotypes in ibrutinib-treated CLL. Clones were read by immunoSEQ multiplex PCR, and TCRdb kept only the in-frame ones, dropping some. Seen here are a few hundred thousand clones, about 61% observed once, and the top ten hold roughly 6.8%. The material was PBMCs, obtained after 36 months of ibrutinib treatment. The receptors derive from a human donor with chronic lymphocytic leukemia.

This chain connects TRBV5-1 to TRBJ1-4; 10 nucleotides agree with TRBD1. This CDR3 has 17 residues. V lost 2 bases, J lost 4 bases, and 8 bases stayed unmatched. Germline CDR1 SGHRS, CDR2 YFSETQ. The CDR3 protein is CASSLTGTGVNNEKLFF. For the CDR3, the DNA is TGCGCCAGCAGCTTAACCGGGACAGGGGTTAATAATGAAAAACTGTTTTTT.

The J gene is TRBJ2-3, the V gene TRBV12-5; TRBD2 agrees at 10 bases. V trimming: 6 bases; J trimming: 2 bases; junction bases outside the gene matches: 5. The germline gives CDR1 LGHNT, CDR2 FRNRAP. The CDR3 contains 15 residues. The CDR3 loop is CASGQTSGFTDTQYF. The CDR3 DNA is TGTGCTAGTGGCCAGACTAGCGGGTTCACAGATACGCAGTATTTT.

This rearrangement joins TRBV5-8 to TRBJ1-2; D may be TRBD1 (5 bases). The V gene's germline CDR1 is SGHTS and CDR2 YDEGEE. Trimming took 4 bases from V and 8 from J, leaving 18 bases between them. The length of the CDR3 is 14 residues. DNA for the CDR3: TGTGCCAGCAGCCCCGAGGGGATGGTAAAGGGCTACACCTTC. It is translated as CASSPEGMVKGYTF.

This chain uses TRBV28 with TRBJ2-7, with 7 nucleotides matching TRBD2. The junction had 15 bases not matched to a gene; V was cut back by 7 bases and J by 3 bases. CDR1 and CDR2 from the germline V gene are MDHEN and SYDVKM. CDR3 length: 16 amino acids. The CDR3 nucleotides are TGTGCCAGCAATACTCCACCGGGACTAACCTTCTACGAGCAGTACTTC. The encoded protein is CASNTPPGLTFYEQYF.

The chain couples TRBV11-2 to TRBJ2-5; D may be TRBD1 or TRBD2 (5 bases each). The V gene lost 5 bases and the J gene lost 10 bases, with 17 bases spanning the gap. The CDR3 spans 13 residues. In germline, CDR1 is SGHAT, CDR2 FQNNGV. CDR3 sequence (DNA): TGTGCCAGCAGCCAGGGACGAGGGGTGGGCCAGTACTTC. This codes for CASSQGRGVGQYF.

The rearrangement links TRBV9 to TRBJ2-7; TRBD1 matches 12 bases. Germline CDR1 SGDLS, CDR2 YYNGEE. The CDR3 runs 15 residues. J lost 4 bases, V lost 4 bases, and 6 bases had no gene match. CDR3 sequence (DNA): TGTGCCAGCAGCCCTCGGGACAGGGGGCGATACGAGCAGTACTTC. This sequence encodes CASSPRDRGRYEQYF.

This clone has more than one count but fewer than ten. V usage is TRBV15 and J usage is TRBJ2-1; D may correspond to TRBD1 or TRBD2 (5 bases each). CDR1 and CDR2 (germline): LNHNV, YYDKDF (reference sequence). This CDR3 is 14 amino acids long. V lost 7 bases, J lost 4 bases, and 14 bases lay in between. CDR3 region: CATTSGTKYNEQFF. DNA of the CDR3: TGTGCCACCACCTCCGGGACCAAGTACAATGAGCAGTTCTTC.

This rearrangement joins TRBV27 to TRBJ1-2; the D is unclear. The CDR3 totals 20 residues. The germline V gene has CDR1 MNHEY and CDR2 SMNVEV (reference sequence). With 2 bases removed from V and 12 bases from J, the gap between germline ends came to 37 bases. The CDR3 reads CASSLVAAADLKIKSRDHTF. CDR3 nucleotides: TGTGCCAGCAGTTTAGTGGCAGCTGCCGACCTAAAGATTAAATCACGAGACCACACCTTC.

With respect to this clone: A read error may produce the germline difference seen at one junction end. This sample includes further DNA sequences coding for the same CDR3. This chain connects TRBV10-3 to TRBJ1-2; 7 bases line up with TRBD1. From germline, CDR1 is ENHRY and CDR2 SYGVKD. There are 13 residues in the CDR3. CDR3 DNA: TGCGCCAGCGGTGACAGGGCGGACTATGGCTACACCTTC. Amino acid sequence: CASGDRADYGYTF.

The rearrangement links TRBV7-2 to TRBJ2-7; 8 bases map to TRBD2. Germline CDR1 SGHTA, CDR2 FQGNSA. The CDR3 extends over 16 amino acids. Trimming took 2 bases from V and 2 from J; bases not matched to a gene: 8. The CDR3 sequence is CASSLSAGLVPYEQYF. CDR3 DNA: TGTGCCAGCAGCTTATCCGCGGGACTAGTCCCCTACGAGCAGTACTTC.

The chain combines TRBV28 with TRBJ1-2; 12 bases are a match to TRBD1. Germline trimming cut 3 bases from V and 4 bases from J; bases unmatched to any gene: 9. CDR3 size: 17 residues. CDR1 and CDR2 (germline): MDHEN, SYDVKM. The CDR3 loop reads CASSLGGQGARGYGYTF. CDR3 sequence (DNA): TGTGCCAGCAGTTTGGGGGGACAGGGGGCGCGCGGCTATGGCTACACCTTC.

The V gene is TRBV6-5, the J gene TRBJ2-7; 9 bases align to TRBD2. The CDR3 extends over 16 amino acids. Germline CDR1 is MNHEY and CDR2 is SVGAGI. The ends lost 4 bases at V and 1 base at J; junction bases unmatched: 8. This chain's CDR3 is CASSSHGLAGSYEQYF. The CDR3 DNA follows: TGTGCCAGCAGTTCCCACGGTCTAGCGGGGTCCTACGAGCAGTACTTC.

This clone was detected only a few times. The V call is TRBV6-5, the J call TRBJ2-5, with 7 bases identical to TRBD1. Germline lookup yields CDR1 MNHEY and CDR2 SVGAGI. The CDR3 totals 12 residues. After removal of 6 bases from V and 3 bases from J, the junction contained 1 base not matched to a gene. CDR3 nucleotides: TGTGCCAGCAGAGGACAGGAAGAGACCCAGTACTTC. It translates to CASRGQEETQYF.

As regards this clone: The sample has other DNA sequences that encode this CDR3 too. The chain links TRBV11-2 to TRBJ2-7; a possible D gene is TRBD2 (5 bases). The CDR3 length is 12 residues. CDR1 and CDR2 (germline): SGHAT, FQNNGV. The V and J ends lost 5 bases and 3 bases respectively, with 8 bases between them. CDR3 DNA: TGTGCCAGCAGCCTCGGGGACTACGAGCAGTACTTC. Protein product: CASSLGDYEQYF.

Written as DNA, the CDR3 is TGTGCCAGCAGCTTTACAGGGGAAGAGACCCAGTACTTC. It codes for CASSFTGEETQYF. The chain joins TRBV7-6 to TRBJ2-5; 7 bases agree with TRBD1. V lost 3 bases to trimming and J lost 3 bases; unmatched junction nucleotides: 1. This CDR3 is built from 13 residues. Looked up from germline, CDR1 is SGHVS and CDR2 is FNYEAQ. Using reference TRBV7-6 and TRBJ2-5 for the parts outside the CDR3, the full variable domain is GAGVSQSPRYKVTKRGQDVALRCDPISGHVSLYWYRQALGQGPEFLTYFNYEAQQDKSGLPNDRFSAERPEGSISTLTIQRTEQRDSAMYRCASSFTGEETQYFGPGTRLLVL.

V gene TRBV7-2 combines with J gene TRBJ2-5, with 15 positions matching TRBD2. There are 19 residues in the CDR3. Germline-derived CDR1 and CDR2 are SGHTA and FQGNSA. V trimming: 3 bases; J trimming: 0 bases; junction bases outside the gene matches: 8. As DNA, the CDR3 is TGTGCCAGCAGCTTTAGAGGACTAGCGGGAGGGCCGTACCAAGAGACCCAGTACTTC. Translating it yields CASSFRGLAGGPYQETQYF.

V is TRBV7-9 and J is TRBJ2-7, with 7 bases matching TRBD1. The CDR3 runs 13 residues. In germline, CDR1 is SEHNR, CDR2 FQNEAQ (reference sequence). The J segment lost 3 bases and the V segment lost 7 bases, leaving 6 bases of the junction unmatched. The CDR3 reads CASTPQGHYEQYF. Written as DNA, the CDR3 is TGTGCCAGCACCCCACAGGGGCACTACGAGCAGTACTTC.

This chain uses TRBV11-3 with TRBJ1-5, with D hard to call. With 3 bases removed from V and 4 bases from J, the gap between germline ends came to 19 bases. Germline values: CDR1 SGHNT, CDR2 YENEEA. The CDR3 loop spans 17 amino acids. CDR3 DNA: TGTGCCAGCAGCTTTCCTATACCCCCCGGTCCTAATCAGCCCCAGCATTTT. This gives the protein CASSFPIPPGPNQPQHF.

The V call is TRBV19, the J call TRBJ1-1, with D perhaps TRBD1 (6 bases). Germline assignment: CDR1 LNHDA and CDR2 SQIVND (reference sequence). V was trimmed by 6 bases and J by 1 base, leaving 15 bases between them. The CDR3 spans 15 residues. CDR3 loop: CASSRTGRGNTEAFF. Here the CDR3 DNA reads TGTGCCAGTAGCCGCACAGGGAGGGGGAACACTGAAGCTTTCTTT.

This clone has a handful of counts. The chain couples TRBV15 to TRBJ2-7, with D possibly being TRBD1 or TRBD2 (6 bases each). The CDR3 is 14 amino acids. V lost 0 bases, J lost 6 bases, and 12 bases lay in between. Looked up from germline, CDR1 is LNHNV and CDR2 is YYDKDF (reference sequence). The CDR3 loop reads CATSRDPGAGEQYF. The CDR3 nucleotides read TGTGCCACCAGCAGAGATCCGGGGGCGGGCGAGCAGTACTTC.

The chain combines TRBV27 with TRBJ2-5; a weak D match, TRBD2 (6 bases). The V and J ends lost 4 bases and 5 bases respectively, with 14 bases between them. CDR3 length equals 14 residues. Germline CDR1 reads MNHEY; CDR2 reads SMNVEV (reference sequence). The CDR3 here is CASSSPTRRETQYF. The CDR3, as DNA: TGTGCCAGCAGTTCTCCGACTAGGAGGGAGACCCAGTACTTC.

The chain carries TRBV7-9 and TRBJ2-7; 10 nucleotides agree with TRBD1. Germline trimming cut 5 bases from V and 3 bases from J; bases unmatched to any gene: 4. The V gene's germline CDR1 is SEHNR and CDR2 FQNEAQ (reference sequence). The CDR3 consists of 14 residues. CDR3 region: CASSPGQGGYEQYF. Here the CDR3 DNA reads TGTGCCAGCAGCCCCGGACAGGGGGGCTACGAGCAGTACTTC.

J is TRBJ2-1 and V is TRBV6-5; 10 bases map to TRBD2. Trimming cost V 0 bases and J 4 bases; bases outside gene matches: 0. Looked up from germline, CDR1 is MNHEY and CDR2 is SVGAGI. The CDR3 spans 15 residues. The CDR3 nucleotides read TGTGCCAGCAGTTACTCGACTAGCGGGTACAATGAGCAGTTCTTC. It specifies CASSYSTSGYNEQFF.

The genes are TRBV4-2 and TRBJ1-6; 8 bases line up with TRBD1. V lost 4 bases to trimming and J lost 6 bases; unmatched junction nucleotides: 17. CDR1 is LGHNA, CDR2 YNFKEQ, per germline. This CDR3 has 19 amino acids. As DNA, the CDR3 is TGTGCCAGCAGCCCTCAAGGGTGGACAGGGTTCATTAGTAATTCACCCCTCCACTTT. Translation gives CASSPQGWTGFISNSPLHF.

The CDR3 sequence is CASSFRTTLSRQETQYF. DNA of the CDR3: TGTGCCAGCAGTTTTAGGACTACCCTGAGTAGGCAAGAGACCCAGTACTTC. The chain employs TRBV27 and TRBJ2-5, with D maybe TRBD2 (6 bases). Trimming pared 3 bases from V and 2 bases from J, leaving 19 bases between. The CDR3 has 17 amino acids. Germline V gives CDR1 MNHEY, CDR2 SMNVEV (reference sequence).

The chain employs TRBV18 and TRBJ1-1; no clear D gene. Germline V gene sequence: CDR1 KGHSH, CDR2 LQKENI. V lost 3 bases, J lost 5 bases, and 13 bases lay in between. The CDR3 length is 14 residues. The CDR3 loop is CASSPRRGWTEAFF. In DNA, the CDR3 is TGTGCCAGCTCACCCCGAAGAGGTTGGACTGAAGCTTTCTTT.

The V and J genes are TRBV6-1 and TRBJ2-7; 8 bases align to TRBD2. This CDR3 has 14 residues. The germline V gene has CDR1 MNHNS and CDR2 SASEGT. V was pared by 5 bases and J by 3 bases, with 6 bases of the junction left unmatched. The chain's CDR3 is CASSRERESYEQYF. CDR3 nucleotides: TGTGCCAGCAGTCGCGAGCGGGAGAGCTACGAGCAGTACTTC.